A selection of T cell receptor beta chains follows, all from one sample in a study of identical twins. TCRdb passed the 5' RACE reads through MiXCR, listing each CDR3 protein once. The sample carries about 1.7 million distinct CDR3 sequences, more than 30% recorded once. The material sequenced was cord blood. Receptors originate from a newborn girl in good health. CDR3s include the opening cysteine and the closing phenylalanine or tryptophan. A D gene is named only where the DNA matches it firmly. Not every row has a clone size; where given, it reads once, few, many or a size class.

j_gene | v_gene | d_gene | abundance | CDR3nt | CDR3aa
TRBJ2-2 | TRBV20-1 | . | . | TGCAGTGCTAAGGGGCGGACATTAACCACCGGGGAGCTGTTTTTT | CSAKGRTLTTGELFF
TRBJ2-1 | TRBV4-1 | . | . | TGCGCCAGCAGCCGAGTCCTACTAGACCGCCTCTACGAGCAGTTCTTC | CASSRVLLDRLYEQFF
TRBJ1-1 | TRBV6-6 | TRBD1 | . | TGTGCCAGCACCCCGGGACAGGGGCAAGCTGAAGCTTTCTTT | CASTPGQGQAEAFF
TRBJ1-2 | TRBV9 | TRBD1 | . | TGTGCCAGCAGCGGAAGGGACAGGGACGACTATGGCTACACCTTC | CASSGRDRDDYGYTF
TRBJ2-5 | TRBV6-1 | TRBD1 | . | TGTGCCAGCAGGAGGACAGGAATGTACCAAGAGACCCAGTACTTC | CASRRTGMYQETQYF
TRBJ2-7 | TRBV20-1 | TRBD2 | once | TGCAGTGCGGGACTAGCGGATTCCTACGAGCAGTACTTC | CSAGLADSYEQYF
TRBJ1-1 | TRBV4-1 | TRBD1 | . | TGCGCCAGCAGCCCCAACCCTGTAGGACAGGGCTCGTACACTGAAGCTTTCTTT | CASSPNPVGQGSYTEAFF
TRBJ2-3 | TRBV6-7 | . | . | TGTGCCAGCACCCCTGAATCAACCACAGATACGCAGTATTTT | CASTPESTTDTQYF
TRBJ1-2 | TRBV2 | . | . | TGTGCCAGGCTAGGGGAAGTGGGCTATGGCTACACCTTC | CARLGEVGYGYTF
TRBJ2-4 | TRBV4-1 | . | . | TGCGCCAGCAGCCAAGTTGAAGGAGGGGGCAAAAACATTCAGTACTTC | CASSQVEGGGKNIQYF
TRBJ2-7 | TRBV3-1 | TRBD2 | . | TGTGCCAGCAGGGTGGGGACTAGCTGCTCCTACGAGCAGTACTTC | CASRVGTSCSYEQYF
TRBJ2-3 | TRBV12-3/TRBV12-4 | . | few | TGTGCCAGCACAGGGGGGTCAGATACGCAGTATTTT | CASTGGSDTQYF
TRBJ2-1 | TRBV20-1 | . | few | TGCAGTGCTAGGCTAGGATGGGATGAGCAGTTCTTC | CSARLGWDEQFF
TRBJ1-6 | TRBV12-3/TRBV12-4 | TRBD1 | . | TGTGCCAGCAGCCCCCTACCAGGGGGGAAATCACCCCTCCACTTT | CASSPLPGGKSPLHF
TRBJ2-3 | TRBV7-2 | TRBD2 | . | TGTGCCAGCACCACTAGCGGGGGGTTAAGCACAGATACGCAGTATTTT | CASTTSGGLSTDTQYF
TRBJ2-7 | TRBV4-1 | . | . | TGCGCCAGCAGCCAAGGGACTCTCTCCTACAATGAGCAGTACTTC | CASSQGTLSYNEQYF
TRBJ2-7 | TRBV2 | . | . | TGTGCCAGCAGGGAGAATCGGGTTAGCGGCTACGAGCAGTACTTC | CASRENRVSGYEQYF
TRBJ2-4 | TRBV21-1 | . | . | TGTGCCAGCAGGCCCGTAGGGAAGGCCAAAAACATTCAGTACTTC | CASRPVGKAKNIQYF
TRBJ2-2 | TRBV24-1 | TRBD2 | once | TGTGCCACCAGTGAGTCCCGCGGGGGGCTGAACACCGGGGAGCTGTTTTTT | CATSESRGGLNTGELFF
TRBJ2-2 | TRBV12-3/TRBV12-4 | . | few | TGTGCCAGCACCTCGCCAACCCACACCGGGGAGCTGTTTTTT | CASTSPTHTGELFF
TRBJ1-6 | TRBV2 | . | . | TGTGCCAGCAGCGACGTACGGAATTCACCCCTCCACTTT | CASSDVRNSPLHF
TRBJ1-4 | TRBV20-1 | TRBD1 | . | TGCAGTGCTGCCGGACAGGGGGCGGGTGAAAAACTGTTTTTT | CSAAGQGAGEKLFF
TRBJ2-7 | TRBV27 | . | . | TGTGCCAGCGGTTCTAACTACGAGCAGTACTTC | CASGSNYEQYF
TRBJ2-1 | TRBV18 | TRBD2 | . | TGTGCCAGCTCAAGTCTAGCGGGGGGGTCCTACAATGAGCAGCTCTTC | CASSSLAGGSYNEQLF
TRBJ2-7 | TRBV20-1 | TRBD2 | . | TGCAGTGCTAGTGCCGGGACTAAGGATGAGCAGTACTTC | CSASAGTKDEQYF
TRBJ1-1 | TRBV29-1 | TRBD1 | . | TGCAGCGTTCAGACAGGGGTGAACACTGAAGCTTTCTTT | CSVQTGVNTEAFF